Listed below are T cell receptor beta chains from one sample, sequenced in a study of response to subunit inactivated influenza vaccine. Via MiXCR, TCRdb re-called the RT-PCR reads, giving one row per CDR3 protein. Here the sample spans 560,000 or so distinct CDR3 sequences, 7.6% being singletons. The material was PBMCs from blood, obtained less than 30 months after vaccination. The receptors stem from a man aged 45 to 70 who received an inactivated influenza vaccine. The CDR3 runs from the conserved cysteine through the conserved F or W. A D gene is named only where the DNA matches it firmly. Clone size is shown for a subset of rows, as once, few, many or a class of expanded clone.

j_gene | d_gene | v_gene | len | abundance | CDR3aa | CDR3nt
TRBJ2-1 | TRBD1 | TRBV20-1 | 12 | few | CSALDRGNEQFF | TGCAGTGCCCTGGACAGGGGCAATGAGCAGTTCTTC
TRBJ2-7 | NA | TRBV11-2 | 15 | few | CASSLGENGIYEQYF | TGTGCCAGCAGCTTGGGAGAAAATGGAATCTACGAGCAGTACTTC
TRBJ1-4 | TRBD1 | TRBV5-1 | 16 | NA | CASSPRTGQGDEKLFF | TGCGCCAGCAGCCCCCGGACGGGACAGGGGGATGAAAAACTGTTTTTT
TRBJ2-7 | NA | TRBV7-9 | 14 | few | CASSPLMGVHEQYF | TGTGCCAGCAGCCCCCTGATGGGGGTGCACGAGCAGTACTTC
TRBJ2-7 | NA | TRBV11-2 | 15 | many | CASSPVGGLTYEQYF | TGTGCCAGCAGCCCCGTCGGCGGGTTGACCTACGAGCAGTACTTC
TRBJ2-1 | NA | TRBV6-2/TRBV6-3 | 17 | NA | CASRTTSMGMGYNEQFF | TGTGCCAGCAGAACAACTAGTATGGGCATGGGATACAATGAGCAGTTCTTC
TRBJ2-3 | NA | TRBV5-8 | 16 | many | CASSPSPGERTDTQYF | TGTGCCAGCAGCCCTAGTCCGGGGGAACGCACAGATACGCAGTATTTT
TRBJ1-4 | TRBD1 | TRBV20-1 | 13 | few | CSARWQGVEKLFF | TGCAGTGCTAGATGGCAGGGGGTTGAAAAACTGTTTTTT
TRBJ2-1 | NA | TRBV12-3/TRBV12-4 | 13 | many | CATSLAGGNEQFF | TGTGCCACCTCGTTAGCTGGAGGCAATGAGCAGTTCTTC
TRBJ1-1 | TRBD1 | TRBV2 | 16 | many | CASRRDRGIMNTEAFF | TGTGCCAGCAGAAGGGACAGGGGGATTATGAACACTGAAGCTTTCTTT
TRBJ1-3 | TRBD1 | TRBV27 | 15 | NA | CASSLGRDRGNTIYF | TGTGCCAGCAGTTTAGGCCGGGACAGAGGAAACACCATATATTTT
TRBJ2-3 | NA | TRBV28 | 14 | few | CASSQGGIGDTQYF | TGTGCCAGCAGCCAAGGGGGTATCGGAGATACGCAGTATTTT
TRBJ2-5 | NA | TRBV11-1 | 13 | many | CASSLGDSETQYF | TGTGCCAGCAGCTTAGGTGACAGTGAGACCCAGTACTTC
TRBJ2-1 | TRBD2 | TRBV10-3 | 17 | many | CAISALSGASGSNEQFF | TGTGCCATCAGTGCTCTAAGTGGGGCTAGCGGGAGTAATGAGCAGTTCTTC
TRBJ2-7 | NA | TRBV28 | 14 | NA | CASSFSAGVGEQYF | TGTGCCAGCAGTTTTTCAGCGGGCGTTGGCGAGCAGTACTTC
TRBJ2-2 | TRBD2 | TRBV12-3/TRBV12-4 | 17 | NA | CTSKPRASGSPSGELFF | TGTACCAGCAAACCCCGGGCTAGCGGGAGTCCGAGCGGGGAGCTGTTTTTT
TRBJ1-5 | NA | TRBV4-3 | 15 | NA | CASSQGLVGYQPQHF | TGCGCCAGCAGCCAAGGGTTGGTGGGTTATCAGCCCCAGCATTTT
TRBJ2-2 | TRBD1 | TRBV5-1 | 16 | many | CASSLTGGRDTGELFF | TGCGCCAGCAGCCTTACAGGGGGCAGAGACACCGGGGAGCTGTTTTTT
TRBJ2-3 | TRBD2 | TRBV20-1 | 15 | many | CSAGLAGGLADTQYF | TGCAGTGCCGGACTAGCGGGGGGGCTCGCAGATACGCAGTATTTT
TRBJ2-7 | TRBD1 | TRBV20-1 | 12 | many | CSASGTGGEQYF | TGCAGTGCTTCCGGGACAGGGGGCGAGCAGTACTTC
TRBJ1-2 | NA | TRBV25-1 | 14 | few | CASILRGPNYGYTF | TGTGCCAGCATCCTCCGGGGGCCTAACTATGGCTACACCTTC
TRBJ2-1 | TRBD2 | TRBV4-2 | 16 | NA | CASSQAVGGAYNEQFF | TGTGCCAGCAGCCAAGCGGTCGGGGGGGCCTACAATGAGCAGTTCTTC
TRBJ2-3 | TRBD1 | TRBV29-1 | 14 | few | CSVIRGQSTDTQYF | TGCAGCGTTATAAGGGGGCAAAGCACAGATACGCAGTATTTT
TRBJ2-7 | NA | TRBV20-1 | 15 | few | CSARDSSGSSYEQYF | TGCAGTGCTAGAGATTCATCCGGCAGCTCCTACGAGCAGTACTTC
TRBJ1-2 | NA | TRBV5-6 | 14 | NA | CASSEDPKPYGYTF | TGTGCCAGCAGCGAGGACCCGAAACCCTATGGCTACACCTTC
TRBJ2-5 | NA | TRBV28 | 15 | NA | CASSLFGTRQETQYF | TGTGCCAGCAGTTTATTTGGGACAAGACAAGAGACCCAGTACTTC
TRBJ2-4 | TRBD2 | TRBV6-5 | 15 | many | CASSLGTSGKNIQYF | TGTGCCAGCAGTTTAGGGACTAGCGGGAAAAACATTCAGTACTTC
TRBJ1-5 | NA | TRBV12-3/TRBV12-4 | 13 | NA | CASSLETGGPQHF | TGTGCCAGCAGTTTAGAGACGGGGGGACCCCAGCATTTT
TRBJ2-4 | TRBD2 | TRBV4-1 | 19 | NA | CASSQDPAGGGLAKNIQYF | TGCGCCAGCAGCCAAGATCCAGCGGGAGGGGGTCTAGCCAAAAACATTCAGTACTTC
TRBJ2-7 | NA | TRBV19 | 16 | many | CASSIRGPAGAYEQYF | TGTGCCAGTAGTATAAGAGGACCGGCAGGAGCCTACGAGCAGTACTTC
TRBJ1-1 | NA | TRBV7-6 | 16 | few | CASSLAEGRANTEAFF | TGTGCCAGCAGCTTAGCGGAGGGAAGGGCGAACACTGAAGCTTTCTTT
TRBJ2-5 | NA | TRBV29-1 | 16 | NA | CSVEEGRGESRETQYF | TGCAGCGTTGAAGAAGGGCGCGGGGAATCTCGGGAGACCCAGTACTTC
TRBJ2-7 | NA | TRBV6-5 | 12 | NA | CASSRGVDEQYF | TGTGCCAGCAGCCGAGGGGTGGACGAGCAGTACTTC
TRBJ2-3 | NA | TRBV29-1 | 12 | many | CSVADSTDTQYF | TGCAGCGTTGCGGACAGCACAGATACGCAGTATTTT
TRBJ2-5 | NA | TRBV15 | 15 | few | CATSRDRTGGETQYF | TGTGCCACCAGCAGAGATCGGACTGGGGGGGAGACCCAGTACTTC
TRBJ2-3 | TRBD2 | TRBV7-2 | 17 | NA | CASSLVGASGSSDTQYF | TGTGCCAGCAGCTTAGTCGGAGCTAGCGGGAGCTCGGATACGCAGTATTTT
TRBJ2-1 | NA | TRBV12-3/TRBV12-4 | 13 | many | CASSSGNYNEQFF | TGTGCCAGCAGTTCGGGTAACTACAATGAGCAGTTCTTC
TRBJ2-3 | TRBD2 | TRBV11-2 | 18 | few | CASSLDQLAGGPADTQYF | TGTGCCAGCAGCTTAGACCAACTAGCGGGGGGGCCCGCAGATACGCAGTATTTT
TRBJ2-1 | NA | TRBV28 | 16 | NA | CASSFSAVALYNEQFF | TGTGCCAGCAGTTTCTCGGCGGTCGCCTTATACAATGAGCAGTTCTTC
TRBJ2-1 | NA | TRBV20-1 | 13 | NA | CSARGNSYNEQFF | TGCAGTGCTAGGGGTAATTCCTACAATGAGCAGTTCTTC
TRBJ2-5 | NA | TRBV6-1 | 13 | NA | CASKSSGIETQYF | TGTGCCAGCAAAAGTTCGGGGATCGAGACCCAGTACTTC
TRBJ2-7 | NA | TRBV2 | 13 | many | CASSEGDGYEQYF | TGTGCCAGCAGTGAAGGGGACGGTTACGAGCAGTACTTC
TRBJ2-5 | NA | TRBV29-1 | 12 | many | CSVDTVGETQYF | TGCAGCGTTGACACGGTCGGTGAGACCCAGTACTTC
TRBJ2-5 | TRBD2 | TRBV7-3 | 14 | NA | CASSLSGPQETQYF | TGTGCCAGCAGCCTTAGCGGGCCACAAGAGACCCAGTACTTC
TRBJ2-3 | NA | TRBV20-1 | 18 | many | CSARDKGRAGASTDTQYF | TGCAGTGCTAGAGATAAGGGGCGAGCGGGTGCTAGCACAGATACGCAGTATTTT
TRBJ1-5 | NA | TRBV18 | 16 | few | CASSPGGGGLIQPQHF | TGTGCCAGCTCACCAGGGGGCGGGGGGCTAATTCAGCCCCAGCATTTT
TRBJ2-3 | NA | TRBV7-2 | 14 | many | CASSVDTSTDTQYF | TGTGCCAGCAGCGTAGACACTAGCACAGATACGCAGTATTTT
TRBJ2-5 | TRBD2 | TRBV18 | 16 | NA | CASSPYGLAEQETQYF | TGTGCCAGCTCACCCTACGGCCTAGCGGAGCAAGAGACCCAGTACTTC
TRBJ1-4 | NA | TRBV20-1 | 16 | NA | CSARVGASWTNEKLFF | TGCAGTGCTAGAGTAGGGGCGTCTTGGACTAATGAAAAACTGTTTTTT
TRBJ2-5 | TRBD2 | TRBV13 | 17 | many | CASSSGLAGVLQETQYF | TGTGCCAGCAGCTCCGGACTAGCGGGAGTCCTCCAAGAGACCCAGTACTTC
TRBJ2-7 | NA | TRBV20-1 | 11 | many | CSALHGGEQYF | TGCAGTGCTCTCCACGGAGGGGAGCAGTACTTC
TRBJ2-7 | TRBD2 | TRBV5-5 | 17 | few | CASSLSLTKLAWDEQYF | TGTGCCAGCAGCTTGTCTTTGACAAAACTAGCGTGGGACGAGCAGTACTTC
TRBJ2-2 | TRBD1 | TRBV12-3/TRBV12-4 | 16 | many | CASTITGTGVPGELFF | TGTGCCAGCACCATTACCGGGACAGGGGTCCCCGGGGAGCTGTTTTTT
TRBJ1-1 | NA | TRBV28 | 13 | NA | CASRLWGVTEAFF | TGTGCCAGCAGGCTATGGGGTGTCACTGAAGCTTTCTTT
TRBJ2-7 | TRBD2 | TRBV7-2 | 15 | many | CASSPMGGLSYEQYF | TGTGCCAGCAGCCCCATGGGAGGGCTCTCCTACGAGCAGTACTTC